This T cell receptor (beta chain) was recovered during a study of blood T cell repertoires in COVID-19. Looking at the study overall: Donors in the United States, Italy and Spain gave samples during acute or convalescent COVID-19. PBMCs, B-cell-depleted T cells, or T cells were the source of the cDNA or gDNA that made up the material.

Source study methods: Estimates of nucleated cell counts were drawn from the amplification of reference gene primers. Generated by immunoSEQ multiplex PCR, the TCRdb table keeps only in-frame clones and is missing some. D and trimming were read from the DNA, whereas the V and J calls and clone size are those reported in that table. The sample shows 270,000 or so clones, approximately 77% of them seen only once. The CDR3 runs to 13 residues. Trimming removed 5 bases at V and 6 bases at J, with 14 bases between. The germline gives CDR1 MNHEY, CDR2 SVGEGT. This clone appeared once. Sequencing was done on a sample of peripheral blood. This TCR was recovered from a woman aged 18-29 years with acute or convalescent COVID-19. The chain is built from TRBV6-2 or TRBV6-3 and TRBJ2-7, with D perhaps TRBD2 (5 bases). The CDR3 spells CASSRGFNSEQYF. The CDR3 DNA follows: TGTGCCAGCAGTCGGGGTTTCAACAGCGAGCAGTACTTC.